This T cell receptor beta chain came from a study of T cell changes during pregnancy in multiple sclerosis. This CDR3 spans 15 amino acids. CDR1 is SGDLS and CDR2 is YYNGEE in the germline V gene. V was cut by 4 bases and J by 5 bases, with 15 bases left in between. Libraries were prepared by immunoSEQ multiplex PCR; TCRdb keeps only in-frame clonotypes and omits some of them. The sample carries tens of thousands of clones, about 91% recorded once. The specimen was peripheral blood, collected before pregnancy. The chain employs TRBV9 and TRBJ2-2; a weak D match, TRBD2 (6 bases). This clonotype originated in a female donor with multiple sclerosis, enrolled in a pregnancy study. The chain's CDR3 is CASSPGSLGTGELFF. CDR3 bases: TGTGCCAGCAGCCCCGGGAGCCTCGGAACCGGGGAGCTGTTTTTT.